This T cell receptor (beta chain) was recovered during a study of blood T cell repertoires in COVID-19. Whole-study context: T cells, B-cell-depleted T cells, or PBMCs supplied cDNA or gDNA.

A few counts support this clone. J lost 8 bases, V lost 0 bases, and 11 bases had no gene match. CDR3 length: 16 residues. Germline CDR1 and CDR2: MGHRA and YSYEKL. Sequencing was performed with immunoSEQ multiplex PCR; in TCRdb, only in-frame clones are kept and a portion is missing. Here the sample spans 27,000 or so clones, approximately 86% being singletons. The material sequenced was peripheral blood. V gene TRBV4-1 combines with J gene TRBJ1-2; TRBD1 agrees at 8 bases. This clonotype was obtained from a man older than 75 with active or convalescent COVID-19. CDR3 region: CASSQETGVRGRGYTF. The CDR3 coding sequence is TGCGCCAGCAGCCAAGAGACAGGGGTCCGTGGGCGGGGCTACACCTTC.